Following are 30 T cell receptor beta chains from one sample sequenced in a study of naive and memory T cell subsets. Two oligonucleotides, mixed equimolar, formed the beta constant-region primer covering TRBC1 and TRBC2. MiXCR, applied by TCRdb to the UMI-ligation and nested PCR reads, yields one record per CDR3 protein. The sample contains approximately 89,000 distinct CDR3 sequences, over 7% of which appear only once. The sequenced sample consisted of central memory CD4+ T cells from blood. These receptors were taken from a human donor in good health.

V and J are TRBV12-3 or TRBV12-4 and TRBJ2-6; D uncertain. The V end lost 3 bases, the J end lost 0 bases, and 6 bases lay between the germline ends. The CDR3 is made up of 15 amino acids. The CDR3 nucleotides are TGTGCCAGCAGTTTTGCGACCTCTGGGGCCAACGTCCTGACTTTC. Amino acids: CASSFATSGANVLTF.

With regard to this clonotype: At one boundary the junction diverges from the germline segment, which might be a read error. This sequence joins TRBV28 and TRBJ2-5; TRBD1 agrees at 9 bases. CDR3 length: 12 residues. Germline-derived CDR1 and CDR2 are MDHEN and SYDVKM. This CDR3 is CASSSRRDRAAF. The CDR3 DNA is TGTGCCAGCAGTTCTAGACGGGACAGGGCGGCCTTC.

The gene calls are TRBV28 and TRBJ1-1; 10 nucleotides agree with TRBD1. This CDR3 has 15 amino acids. CDR1 and CDR2 from the germline V gene are MDHEN and SYDVKM. V trimming: 4 bases; J trimming: 10 bases; junction bases outside the gene matches: 12. The CDR3 DNA sequence: TGTGCCAGCAGTTCTACCGGGACAGGGGTATTGGCAGCTTTCTTT. It yields the protein CASSSTGTGVLAAFF.

This clonotype was counted a few times. The chain is built from TRBV12-3 or TRBV12-4 and TRBJ1-4; D is perhaps TRBD1 (6 bases). CDR3 length: 15 amino acids. The V end was cut by 6 bases, the J end by 2 bases, with 13 bases between. CDR3 residues: CASRTGLSTNEKLFF. The CDR3, as DNA: TGTGCCAGCAGGACAGGTTTGTCGACTAATGAAAAACTGTTTTTT.

This clonotype was observed at least ten times. The rearrangement links TRBV20-1 to TRBJ2-7, with no clear D. Per the germline V gene, CDR1 is DFQATT and CDR2 is SNEGSKA (reference sequence). The CDR3 is made up of 13 amino acids. V dropped 6 bases and J dropped 1 base, with 13 bases sitting between them. The CDR3 is CSAQRHTSYEQYF. The CDR3, as DNA: TGCAGTGCACAAAGGCATACTTCCTACGAGCAGTACTTC.

The rearrangement links TRBV30 to TRBJ1-4; D is unclear. CDR1 GTSNPN and CDR2 SVGIG come from the germline V gene (reference sequence). Trimming cost V 0 bases and J 8 bases, with 10 bases left between them. The CDR3 loop spans 13 amino acids. Here the CDR3 reads CAWSVGRSEKLFF. The CDR3 bases are TGTGCCTGGAGTGTGGGCAGATCCGAAAAACTGTTTTTT.

This clonotype showed up many times. V gene TRBV24-1 combines with J gene TRBJ2-2; 12 bases align to TRBD1. The V gene end was trimmed by 3 bases and the J gene end by 8 bases; junction bases not matched to a gene: 12. Germline loops: CDR1 KGHDR, CDR2 SFDVKD. This CDR3 has 18 amino acids. CDR3 protein: CATSDRGDRGRRIGELFF. The CDR3 nucleotides are TGTGCCACCAGTGATAGGGGGGACAGGGGGCGCCGTATTGGGGAGCTGTTTTTT.

This clonotype has a single count. The chain carries TRBV4-2 and TRBJ2-1; 13 positions match TRBD2. The CDR3 has 17 residues. The V and J ends lost 1 base and 9 bases, in that order; junction bases with no gene match: 9. Per the germline V gene, CDR1 is LGHNA and CDR2 is YNFKEQ. Here the CDR3 DNA reads TGTGCCAGCAGCCAAGGCGGGGGACTAGCGGGATGGGGTGAGCAGTTCTTC. Protein sequence: CASSQGGGLAGWGEQFF.

The V and J genes are TRBV6-6 and TRBJ2-1; D is uncertain. V was cut by 6 bases and J by 6 bases, with 15 bases left in between. The CDR3 is 14 residues long. The V gene's germline CDR1 is MNHNY and CDR2 SVGAGI (reference sequence). This chain's CDR3 is CASSQRHGGNEQFF. The CDR3 DNA reads as TGTGCCAGCAGCCAAAGACATGGTGGCAATGAGCAGTTCTTC.

This clonotype has at least ten counts. The chain employs TRBV7-2 and TRBJ2-6, with 9 bases that match TRBD2. The J segment lost 1 base and the V segment lost 5 bases, leaving 6 bases of the junction unmatched. Germline lookup yields CDR1 SGHTA and CDR2 FQGNSA. There are 17 residues in the CDR3. This CDR3 is CASSHLAGPSGANVLTF. DNA of the CDR3: TGTGCCAGCAGCCACCTAGCGGGGCCTTCTGGGGCCAACGTCCTGACTTTC.

This clonotype was seen ten or more times. The chain combines TRBV5-5 with TRBJ2-7, with unresolved D. V was cut by 0 bases and J by 4 bases, with 8 bases left in between. CDR1 SGHKS and CDR2 YYEKEE come from the germline V gene (reference sequence). This CDR3 has 13 residues. The chain's CDR3 is CASSLDFYYEQYF. In nucleotides, the CDR3 is TGTGCCAGCAGCTTGGACTTCTATTACGAGCAGTACTTC.

This clonotype was recorded many times. The chain recombines TRBV20-1 with TRBJ2-2; TRBD2 matches at 9 bases. This CDR3 spans 15 amino acids. Losses at the gene ends were 5 bases for V and 2 bases for J; bases not matched to a gene: 6. Germline loops: CDR1 DFQATT, CDR2 SNEGSKA (reference sequence). The CDR3 protein is CSAALTSGNTGELFF. The DNA of the CDR3 is TGCAGTGCTGCCCTGACTAGCGGCAACACCGGGGAGCTGTTTTTT.

This sequence joins TRBV6-2 or TRBV6-3 and TRBJ2-3, with 7 bases lining up with TRBD2. Looked up from germline, CDR1 is MNHEY and CDR2 is SVGEGT. This CDR3 contains 15 residues. With V trimmed by 4 bases and J by 0 bases, 4 bases remained unmatched. In nucleotides, the CDR3 is TGTGCCAGCAGTTCTACTAGCGCTAGCACAGATACGCAGTATTTT. Protein product: CASSSTSASTDTQYF.

The chain carries TRBV7-8 and TRBJ1-6, with 7 bases aligning to TRBD1. The CDR3 covers 17 residues. Germline loops: CDR1 SGHVS, CDR2 FQNEAQ. J was trimmed by 0 bases and V by 4 bases; bases with no gene match: 6. CDR3 DNA: TGTGCCAGCAGCTCCACAGGGGTAAACTCCTATAATTCACCCCTCCACTTT. It is translated as CASSSTGVNSYNSPLHF.

The rearrangement links TRBV6-1 to TRBJ1-5; 8 nucleotides align to TRBD1. V shed 4 bases, J shed 5 bases, and the junction held 7 bases outside the gene matches. This CDR3 has 15 amino acids. CDR1 and CDR2 from the germline V gene are MNHNS and SASEGT. CDR3 nucleotide sequence: TGTGCCAGCAGTGCCGGACAGGGCCCCGATCAGCCCCAGCATTTT. Amino acids: CASSAGQGPDQPQHF.

The sample holds many counts of this clonotype. The chain carries TRBV20-1 and TRBJ1-4; D call uncertain. Trimming removed 0 bases from V and 3 bases from J, with 14 bases in between. CDR1 and CDR2 from the germline V gene are DFQATT and SNEGSKA (reference sequence). CDR3 size: 16 residues. Written as DNA, the CDR3 is TGCAGTGCTAGAGAGCGCTTAACGCGAGCTAATGAAAAACTGTTTTTT. Amino acids: CSARERLTRANEKLFF.

This clonotype was counted between two and nine times. The chain joins TRBV9 to TRBJ1-2; 7 bases agree with TRBD1. CDR1 SGDLS and CDR2 YYNGEE come from the germline V gene. The CDR3 is 14 amino acids. J gave up 7 bases and V 4 bases, and 10 bases lay outside the gene matches. CDR3 protein: CASSPYDREGGYTF. Written as DNA, the CDR3 is TGTGCCAGCAGCCCATACGACAGGGAGGGTGGCTACACCTTC.

This clonotype was seen a handful of times. The rearrangement uses TRBV5-6 and TRBJ1-6; no definite D call. Deletions cut 3 bases from V and 6 bases from J, with 10 bases between. The CDR3 is 14 amino acids. CDR1 is SGHDT and CDR2 is YYEEEE in the germline V gene. DNA of the CDR3: TGTGCCAGCAGCTCCAGGTATCTTAATTCACCCCTCCACTTT. The encoded protein is CASSSRYLNSPLHF.

This clonotype was counted many times. The gene calls are TRBV5-1 and TRBJ2-7; no definite D call. CDR1 is SGHRS, CDR2 YFSETQ, per germline. The length of the CDR3 is 14 residues. With 0 bases removed from V and 5 bases from J, the gap between germline ends came to 12 bases. CDR3 in DNA: TGCGCCAGCAGCTTGGGACGGGCCCTCGACGAGCAGTACTTC. Translating it yields CASSLGRALDEQYF.

This clonotype was counted between two and nine times. The chain uses TRBV6-2 or TRBV6-3 and TRBJ2-2, with TRBD2 matching over 12 bases. With V trimmed by 0 bases and J by 1 base, 0 bases remained unmatched. The CDR3 loop spans 17 amino acids. Germline-derived CDR1 and CDR2 are MNHEY and SVGEGT. As DNA, the CDR3 is TGTGCCAGCAGTTACTCGGGACTAGCGGGGAACACCGGGGAGCTGTTTTTT. Translation: CASSYSGLAGNTGELFF.

The CDR3 loop is CASKQGTLTYEQYF. In nucleotides, the CDR3 is TGTGCCAGTAAACAGGGTACGTTGACCTACGAGCAGTACTTC. The rearrangement links TRBV28 to TRBJ2-7; D perhaps matches TRBD1 (6 bases). Looked up from germline, CDR1 is MDHEN and CDR2 is SYDVKM. This CDR3 contains 14 residues. V lost 9 bases and J lost 2, with 17 bases in between.

Ten or more counts support this clonotype. The chain is built from TRBV11-2 and TRBJ1-2, with TRBD1 matching over 8 bases. The V gene end was trimmed by 5 bases and the J gene end by 3 bases; junction bases not matched to a gene: 8. Germline V gene sequence: CDR1 SGHAT, CDR2 FQNNGV. This CDR3 is built from 15 residues. The CDR3 reads CASSPLQGEDYGYTF. The CDR3 DNA sequence: TGTGCCAGCAGCCCATTACAGGGGGAGGACTATGGCTACACCTTC.

This clonotype was seen ten or more times. The chain links TRBV28 to TRBJ2-3, with 9 bases lining up with TRBD1. Germline CDR1 and CDR2: MDHEN and SYDVKM. Losses at the gene ends were 6 bases for V and 5 bases for J; bases not matched to a gene: 12. CDR3 length: 16 residues. The CDR3 region has the DNA TGTGCCAGCAGACCCTGGACAGGGGTGCGTAGAGATACGCAGTATTTT. Protein product: CASRPWTGVRRDTQYF.

In this sample, this clonotype turned up many times. This sequence joins TRBV20-1 and TRBJ1-1; tentative D call: TRBD1 (5 bases). Germline CDR1 DFQATT, CDR2 SNEGSKA (reference sequence). Trimming pared 2 bases from V and 3 bases from J, leaving 22 bases between. This CDR3 region has 17 residues. CDR3 sequence reads: CSARKLPRRGGDTEAFF. The CDR3 nucleotides are TGCAGTGCTAGAAAACTCCCTCGACGGGGAGGGGACACTGAAGCTTTCTTT.

This clonotype was recorded at least ten times. The chain combines TRBV5-1 with TRBJ2-1, with D perhaps given as TRBD1 or TRBD2 (5 bases each). The CDR3 has 15 amino acids. From germline, CDR1 is SGHRS and CDR2 YFSETQ. V gave up 1 base and J gave up 0 bases, with 8 bases separating them. For the CDR3, the DNA is TGCGCCAGCAGCTTGTTGGGGGACTCCTACAATGAGCAGTTCTTC. This gives the protein CASSLLGDSYNEQFF.

This clonotype was seen more than once but under ten times. The gene calls are TRBV7-2 and TRBJ1-5; D not certain. V was cut by 0 bases and J by 7 bases, with 10 bases left in between. CDR3 size: 14 residues. Germline values: CDR1 SGHTA, CDR2 FQGNSA. The CDR3 is CASSLAGQSQPQHF. The CDR3 nucleotides are TGTGCCAGCAGCTTAGCCGGCCAAAGCCAGCCCCAGCATTTT. Using reference TRBV7-2 and TRBJ1-5 for the parts outside the CDR3, the full variable domain is GAGVSQSPSNKVTEKGKDVELRCDPISGHTALYWYRQSLGQGLEFLIYFQGNSAPDKSGLPSDRFSAERTGGSVSTLTIQRTQQEDSAVYLCASSLAGQSQPQHFGDGTRLSIL.

This clonotype was seen many times. J is TRBJ2-7 and V is TRBV7-9, with D hard to call. The length of the CDR3 is 12 residues. Germline assignment: CDR1 SEHNR and CDR2 FQNEAQ (reference sequence). Trimming took 5 bases from V and 7 from J, leaving 12 bases between them. The CDR3 loop reads CASSHNSEEQYF. The CDR3 DNA reads TGTGCCAGCAGCCACAACTCGGAAGAGCAGTACTTC. Drawing the rest from reference TRBV7-9 and TRBJ2-7, the complete variable domain is DTGVSQNPRHKITKRGQNVTFRCDPISEHNRLYWYRQTLGQGPEFLTYFQNEAQLEKSRLLSDRFSAERPKGSFSTLEIQRTEQGDSAMYLCASSHNSEEQYFGPGTRLTVT.

This clonotype occurred a few times. The rearrangement joins TRBV11-2 to TRBJ2-1, with D unclear. The CDR3 contains 20 residues. Germline-derived CDR1 and CDR2 are SGHAT and FQNNGV. Trimming shortened V by 0 bases and J by 0 bases, and 21 bases separated the two germline ends. The CDR3 sequence is CASSLDGELRGYNSYNEQFF. The CDR3 DNA reads as TGTGCCAGCAGCTTAGATGGGGAACTTCGCGGCTACAACTCCTACAATGAGCAGTTCTTC.

The chain recombines TRBV12-3 or TRBV12-4 with TRBJ2-3; 7 bases align to TRBD2. The ends lost 6 bases at V and 6 bases at J; junction bases unmatched: 9. The CDR3 sequence is 14 residues long. The chain's CDR3 is CASRASGRGDTQYF. As DNA, the CDR3 is TGTGCCAGCAGGGCTAGCGGTAGGGGCGATACGCAGTATTTT.

Here the CDR3 DNA reads TGTGCCAGCAGTGCTCGGCAGGGGGATGAAAAACTGTTTTTT. As protein: CASSARQGDEKLFF. The chain is built from TRBV2 and TRBJ1-4; the match to TRBD1 covers 7 bases. Germline V lookup: CDR1 SNHLY, CDR2 FYNNEI. The length of the CDR3 is 14 residues. The trim removed 4 bases at V and 6 bases at J, leaving 5 bases unmatched.